Following are 4 T cell receptor beta chains from one sample sequenced in a study of blood T cell repertoires in COVID-19 (TCRdb year 2020). The receptor library was made with the immunoSEQ multiplex PCR assay. TCRdb provides this immuneACCESS table in a form limited to in-frame rearrangements. Some clones are lacking; in checked studies, under half of them reflect an unresolved V gene, and why the rest are absent is not known. Across this sample there are 300,000 to 400,000 clones, with about 90% seen only once. Of the sample, roughly 3.5% falls within the top ten clones. Sequenced material: peripheral blood. These receptor sequences come from a young woman who had recovered from COVID-19.

This clone was seen just once. This chain joins TRBV4-1 and TRBJ1-2; TRBD1 might be the D (5 bases). The CDR3 is 13 residues long. Per germline, CDR1 MGHRA and CDR2 YSYEKL. The V end was cut by 4 bases, the J end by 5 bases, with 11 bases between. The CDR3 nucleotides are TGCGCCAGCAGCCTGGGGGGTCCATATGGCTACACCTTC. Translating gives CASSLGGPYGYTF.

The V call is TRBV5-1, the J call TRBJ1-6; 9 nucleotides align to TRBD1. The CDR3 length is 15 residues. Germline trimming cut 5 bases from V and 8 bases from J; bases unmatched to any gene: 8. Germline V gives CDR1 SGHRS, CDR2 YFSETQ. The CDR3 nucleotides are TGCGCCAGCAGACAGGGGGCTGATGGGGATTCACCCCTCCACTTT. Residues: CASRQGADGDSPLHF.

This clone was counted a single time. The chain recombines TRBV2 with TRBJ1-4, with D hard to call. This CDR3 is built from 14 residues. V lost 1 base and J lost 4, with 7 bases in between. Germline assignment: CDR1 SNHLY and CDR2 FYNNEI. DNA for the CDR3: TGTGCCAGCAGTGAAGGGCAGATTAATGAAAAACTGTTTTTT. Translated, it gives CASSEGQINEKLFF.

This chain connects TRBV5-8 to TRBJ1-1; D perhaps matches TRBD1 (5 bases). The CDR3 loop spans 15 amino acids. V was pared by 2 bases and J by 3 bases, with 14 bases between. Germline CDR1 reads SGHTS; CDR2 reads YDEGEE. Here the CDR3 DNA reads TGTGCCAGCAGCTTTCAAGGAAGGGGCGACACTGAAGCTTTCTTT. This sequence encodes CASSFQGRGDTEAFF.